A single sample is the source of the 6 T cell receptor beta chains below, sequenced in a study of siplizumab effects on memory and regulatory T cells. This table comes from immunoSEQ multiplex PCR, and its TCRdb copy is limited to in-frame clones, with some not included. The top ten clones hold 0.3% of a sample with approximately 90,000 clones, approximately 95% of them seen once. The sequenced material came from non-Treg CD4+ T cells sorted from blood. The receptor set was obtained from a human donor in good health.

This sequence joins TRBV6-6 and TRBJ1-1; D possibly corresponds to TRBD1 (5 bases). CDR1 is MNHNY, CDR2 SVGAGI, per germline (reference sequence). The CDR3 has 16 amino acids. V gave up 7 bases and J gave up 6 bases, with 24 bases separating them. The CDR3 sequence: CASNVPRGGDVPEAFF. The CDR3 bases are TGTGCCAGCAACGTACCCCGGGGGGGGGATGTGCCTGAAGCTTTCTTT.

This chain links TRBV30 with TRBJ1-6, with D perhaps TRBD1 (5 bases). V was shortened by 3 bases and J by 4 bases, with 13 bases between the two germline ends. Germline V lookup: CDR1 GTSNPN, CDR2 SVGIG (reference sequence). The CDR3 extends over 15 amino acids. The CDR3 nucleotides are TGTGCCTGGAGCTCCCGGGACGGTTATAATTCACCCCTCCACTTT. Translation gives CAWSSRDGYNSPLHF.

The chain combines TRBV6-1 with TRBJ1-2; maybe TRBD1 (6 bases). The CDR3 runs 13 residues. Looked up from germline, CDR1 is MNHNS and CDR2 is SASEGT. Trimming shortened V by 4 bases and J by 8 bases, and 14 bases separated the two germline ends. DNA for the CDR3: TGTGCCAGCAGTGGGTCAGGGGCCGGAGGCTACACCTTC. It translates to CASSGSGAGGYTF.

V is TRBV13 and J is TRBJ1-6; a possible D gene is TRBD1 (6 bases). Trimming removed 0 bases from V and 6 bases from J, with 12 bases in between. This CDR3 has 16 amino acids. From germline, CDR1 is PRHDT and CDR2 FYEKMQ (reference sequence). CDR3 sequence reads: CASSLGLGGGNSPLHF. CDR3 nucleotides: TGTGCCAGCAGCTTAGGTTTGGGAGGGGGTAATTCACCCCTCCACTTT.

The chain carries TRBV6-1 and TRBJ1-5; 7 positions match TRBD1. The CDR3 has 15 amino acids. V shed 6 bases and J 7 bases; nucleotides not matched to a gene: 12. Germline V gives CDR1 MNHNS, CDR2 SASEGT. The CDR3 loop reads CASRQGQVLRQPQHF. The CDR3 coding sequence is TGTGCCAGCAGGCAAGGACAGGTTTTACGGCAGCCCCAGCATTTT.

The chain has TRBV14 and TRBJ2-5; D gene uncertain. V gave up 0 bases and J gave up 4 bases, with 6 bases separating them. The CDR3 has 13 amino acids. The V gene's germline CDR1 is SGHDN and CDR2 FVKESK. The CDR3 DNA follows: TGTGCCAGCAGCCAAGATTGGCGAGAGACCCAGTACTTC. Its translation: CASSQDWRETQYF.